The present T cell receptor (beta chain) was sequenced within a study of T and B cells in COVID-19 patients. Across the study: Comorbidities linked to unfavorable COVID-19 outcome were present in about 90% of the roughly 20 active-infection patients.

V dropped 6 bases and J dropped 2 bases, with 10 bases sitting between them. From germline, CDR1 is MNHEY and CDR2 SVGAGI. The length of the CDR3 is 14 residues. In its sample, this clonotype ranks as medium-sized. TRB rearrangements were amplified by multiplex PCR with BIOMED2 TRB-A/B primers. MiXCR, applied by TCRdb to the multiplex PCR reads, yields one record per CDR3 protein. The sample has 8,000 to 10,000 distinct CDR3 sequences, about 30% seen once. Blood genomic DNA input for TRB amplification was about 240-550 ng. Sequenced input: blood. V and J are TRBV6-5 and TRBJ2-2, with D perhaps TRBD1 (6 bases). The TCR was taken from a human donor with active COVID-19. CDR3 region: CASSQGYNTGELFF. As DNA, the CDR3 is TGTGCCAGCAGCCAGGGGTACAACACCGGGGAGCTGTTTTTT.